This T cell receptor beta chain was obtained from a study of early T cells in non-severe SARS-CoV-2 infection. The CDR3 covers 13 residues. V was pared by 2 bases and J by 3 bases, with 6 bases between. Per the germline V gene, CDR1 is SGHTA and CDR2 is FQGTGA. TCRdb analysed the 5' RACE reads with MiXCR anew, one entry per CDR3 protein. The repertoire holds 70,000 to 95,000 distinct CDR3 sequences, around 9.9% seen once, with around 4.6% in the top ten. This TCR came from an adult who was a healthcare worker with PCR-confirmed SARS-CoV-2 infection or an uninfected control (not recorded which). The chain carries TRBV7-3 and TRBJ2-3; D call uncertain. Sequencing was done on a sample of whole blood. The CDR3 nucleotides read TGTGCCAGCAGCTTAGATCGGACAGATACGCAGTATTTT. Protein product: CASSLDRTDTQYF.